This is a list of T cell receptor beta chains from one sample in a study of control samples from healthy donors and cancer patients. Using immunoSEQ multiplex PCR, the repertoire was profiled, and TCRdb retains in-frame clones only, with some absent. Of over 150,000 clones in the sample, 96% are singletons; the top ten hold approximately 0.93%. Sequencing input: blood. The receptors were gathered from a woman younger than 45 in good health. Each CDR3 is given with its conserved first and last residue.

v_call	j_call	cdr3_aa
TRBV4-1	TRBJ2-7	CASSQLVGQIAYEQYF
TRBV18	TRBJ2-5	CASSPPCETQYF
TRBV27	TRBJ2-7	CASSFFGQGATYEQYF
TRBV12-5	TRBJ1-1	CASGSGTGLTEAFF
TRBV4-1	TRBJ2-7	CASSQAPGEGEQYF
TRBV28	TRBJ1-1	CASSLGGASGMASEAFF
TRBV14	TRBJ2-7	CASSQQPGPPIYEQYF
TRBV18	TRBJ1-5	CASSPSAAINQPQHF
TRBV30	TRBJ1-4	CAWSVKGTNEKLFF
TRBV28	TRBJ1-5	CASSRRLPDQPQHF
TRBV30	TRBJ1-6	CAWSNRNSPLHF
TRBV5-5	TRBJ1-6	CASSLGQGINSPLHF
TRBV6-2/TRBV6-3	TRBJ2-7	CASSPDTGHYEQYF
TRBV9	TRBJ2-1	CASSVWGRAEQFF
TRBV18	TRBJ2-7	CASSPTGQGLEQYF
TRBV2	TRBJ2-7	CASSEGVADNSYEQYF
TRBV11-2	TRBJ1-1	CASSLVRANTEAFF
TRBV6-5	TRBJ2-3	CASIGQKGTDTQYF
TRBV30	TRBJ2-7	CAWRLAGESEQYF
TRBV19	TRBJ2-1	CASSIEQGAHEQFF
TRBV5-8	TRBJ2-2	CASSLDRNTGELFF
TRBV28	TRBJ1-2	CASSFSPGASRSYTF
TRBV20-1	TRBJ2-1	CSASFSGSSDGEQFF
TRBV27	TRBJ2-1	CASSSSGQGWNEQFF
TRBV6-1	TRBJ1-2	CASSDSFDSFLYGYTF
TRBV11-1	TRBJ2-1	CASSFVGWNSYNEQFF
TRBV30	TRBJ1-5	CAWSRGQHQPQHF